This T cell receptor beta chain comes out of a study of shared clonotypes between healthy human individuals. Sequencing was at deep level. The protocol was immunoSEQ multiplex PCR, while the TCRdb copy is restricted to in-frame clones and leaves out a portion. The sample has more than 850,000 clones, approximately 80% seen once. Whole-study findings and limits: Sharing across four donors was seen in around 5.1% of naive CD4 clonotypes.

Comment on this clone: Antigen unknown.

The CDR3 sequence is 14 residues long. Trimming took 5 bases from V and 5 from J, leaving 15 bases between them. Germline V gene sequence: CDR1 MNHEY, CDR2 SVGAGI. The donor cohort consisted entirely of Caucasian adults residing in Nashville, Tennessee. This chain connects TRBV6-5 to TRBJ2-5; a possible D gene is TRBD1 (6 bases). The sequencing sample was made of memory CD4+ T cells from PBMCs. The subset denotes: CD45RA-negative fraction. This TCR came from a man aged 18-30 years in good health. Some clones in this sample may be carry-over from other donors' samples. The CDR3 loop is CASSASGERETQYF. The CDR3 nucleotides are TGTGCCAGCAGTGCGTCAGGGGAAAGGGAGACCCAGTACTTC.